This T cell receptor beta chain was identified in a study of early T cells in non-severe SARS-CoV-2 infection. Study conclusions and caveats: A preference for anti-spike CD8 responses marked VDJdb matching, which missed private and CD4 specificities.

Each CDR3 protein gets one entry after TCRdb re-called the 5' RACE reads with MiXCR. The top ten clones hold 16% of a sample with tens of thousands of distinct CDR3 sequences, 12% of them seen once. Trimming removed 5 bases at V and 10 bases at J, with 18 bases between. There are 14 residues in the CDR3. Germline loops: CDR1 MNHNY, CDR2 SVGAGI (reference sequence). This clonotype was detected a few times. The antigen remains unidentified. The TCR sequence derives from an adult who was a healthcare worker with PCR-confirmed SARS-CoV-2 infection or an uninfected control (not recorded which). The chain couples TRBV6-6 to TRBJ2-1, with a weak D call TRBD2 (6 bases). The sequenced sample consisted of whole blood. Here the CDR3 DNA reads TGTGCCAGCAGTCGCGGGAAGGGCATGTTGGAGCAGTTCTTC. Protein: CASSRGKGMLEQFF.